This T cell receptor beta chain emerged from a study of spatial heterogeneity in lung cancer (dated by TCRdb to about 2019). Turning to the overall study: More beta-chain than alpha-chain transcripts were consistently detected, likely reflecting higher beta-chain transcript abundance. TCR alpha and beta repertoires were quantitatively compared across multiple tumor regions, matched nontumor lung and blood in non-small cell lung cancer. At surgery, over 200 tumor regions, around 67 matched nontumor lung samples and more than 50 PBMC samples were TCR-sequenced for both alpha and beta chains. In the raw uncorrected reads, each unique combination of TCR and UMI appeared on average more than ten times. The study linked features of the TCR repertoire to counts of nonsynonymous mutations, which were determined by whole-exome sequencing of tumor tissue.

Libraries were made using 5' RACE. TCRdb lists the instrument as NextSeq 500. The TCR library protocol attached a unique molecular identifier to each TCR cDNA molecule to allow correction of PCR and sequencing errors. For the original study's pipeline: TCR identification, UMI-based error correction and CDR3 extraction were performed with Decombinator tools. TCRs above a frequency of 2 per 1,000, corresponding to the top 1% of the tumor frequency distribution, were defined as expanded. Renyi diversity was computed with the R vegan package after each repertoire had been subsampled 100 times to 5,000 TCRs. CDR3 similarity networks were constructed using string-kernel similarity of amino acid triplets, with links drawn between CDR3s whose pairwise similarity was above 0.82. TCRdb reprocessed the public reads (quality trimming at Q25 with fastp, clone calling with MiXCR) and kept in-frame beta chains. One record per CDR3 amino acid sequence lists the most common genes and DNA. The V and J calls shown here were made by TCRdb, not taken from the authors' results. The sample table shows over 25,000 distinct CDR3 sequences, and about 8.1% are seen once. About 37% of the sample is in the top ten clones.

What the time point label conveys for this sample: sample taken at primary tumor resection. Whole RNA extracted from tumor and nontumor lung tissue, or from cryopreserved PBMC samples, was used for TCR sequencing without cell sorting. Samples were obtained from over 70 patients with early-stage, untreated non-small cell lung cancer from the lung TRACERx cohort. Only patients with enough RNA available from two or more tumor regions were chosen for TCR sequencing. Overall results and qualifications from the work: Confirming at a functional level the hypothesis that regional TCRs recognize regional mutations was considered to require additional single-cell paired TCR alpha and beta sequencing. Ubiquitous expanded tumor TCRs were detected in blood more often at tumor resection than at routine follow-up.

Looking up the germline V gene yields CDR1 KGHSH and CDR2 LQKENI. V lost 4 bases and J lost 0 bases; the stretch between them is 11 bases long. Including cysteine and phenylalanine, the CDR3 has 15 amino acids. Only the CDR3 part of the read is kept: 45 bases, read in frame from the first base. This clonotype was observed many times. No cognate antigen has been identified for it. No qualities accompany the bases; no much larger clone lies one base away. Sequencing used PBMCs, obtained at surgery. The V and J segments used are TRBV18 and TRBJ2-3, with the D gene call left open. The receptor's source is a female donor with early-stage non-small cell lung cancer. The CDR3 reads CASSRLPTSTDTQYF. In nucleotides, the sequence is TGTGCCAGCTCACGCCTACCCACTAGCACAGATACGCAGTATTTT.